Described below is a single T cell receptor beta chain sequence and its context. Its target antigen remains unknown. The input lacks base qualities; no much larger clone sits a single base away. At the junction V is shortened by 5 bases and J by 8 bases; bases outside the gene matches: 8. The CDR3 runs 13 amino acids, cysteine and phenylalanine included. CDR3 DNA is the only sequence kept; it has 39 bases, read in frame from the first base. CDR1 and CDR2, looked up from the germline V gene (reference sequence), are DFQATT and SNEGSKA. The treatment or condition label on this specimen signifies: in vitro stimulation with specific CMV peptide epitopes to enrich CMV-specific T cells. Sequencing was performed on an Illumina HiSeq 1500. Using fastp trimming at Q25 and MiXCR clonotype assembly, TCRdb reanalyzed the public sequencing data and kept in-frame beta chains. One record per CDR3 amino acid sequence lists the most common genes and DNA. This sample is represented by 900,000 to 950,000 distinct CDR3 sequences; about 33% of them were singletons. Around 15% of the sample belongs to the ten largest clones.

The sample is drawn from a study of T cell repertoires in cytomegalovirus infection (dated by TCRdb to between 2017 and 2020). Concerning the study at large: The peptide stimulations were aimed at well-studied HLA-B-restricted epitopes as well as recently identified HLA-C-restricted CMV epitopes, whose presentation resists viral immunomodulation. Donor HLA type was relevant to the analysis, as public TCR beta signatures indicated carriage of CMV infection together with the matching HLA type.

The paper as a whole reports these results and caveats: In both this cohort and an independent roughly 360-donor cohort, the cumulative frequency of public TCR beta family members distinguished carriers of CMV infection plus the relevant HLA type. The ex vivo response was dominated by HLA-C-restricted CMV-specific TCR beta clonotypes, and the single most frequent clonotype in two of eight donors was supplied by these HLA-C-restricted clonotypes.

The sequenced sample was cultured CD8+ T cells from PBMCs, obtained from culture after CMV antigen stimulation. The sequence came from a human donor in good health (CMV status not recorded). Some clones in this sample may be carry-over from other donors' samples. The sequence joins TRBV20-1 to TRBJ1-2; 10 bases in the middle match TRBD1. The CDR3 is CSAPGQGRGGYTF. The DNA sequence reads TGCAGTGCTCCGGGACAGGGGAGAGGAGGCTACACCTTC.